A single sample is the source of the 26 T cell receptor beta chains below, sequenced in a study of blood T cell repertoires in COVID-19. Profiling relied on immunoSEQ multiplex PCR, and the TCRdb table lists in-frame clones only, not all of them. The repertoire holds roughly 240,000 clones, with around 90% as singletons. The material sequenced was PBMCs or T cells enriched from blood (not recorded which). The receptor source for this set is a man aged 50-60 years who had been exposed to COVID-19.

V gene TRBV7-3 combines with J gene TRBJ2-1; TRBD2 matches at 7 bases. The germline CDR1 and CDR2 sequences are SGHTA and FQGTGA. J gave up 8 bases and V 4 bases, and 2 bases lay outside the gene matches. This CDR3 has 12 residues. CDR3 amino acids: CASSSTSYEQFF. CDR3 in DNA: TGTGCCAGCAGCTCGACTAGCTATGAGCAGTTCTTC.

The chain has TRBV30 and TRBJ1-3, with a possible D match to TRBD1 (5 bases). The germline V and J ends were trimmed by 1 base and 2 bases, with 9 bases remaining between them. The CDR3 runs 14 residues. Germline CDR1 is GTSNPN and CDR2 is SVGIG (reference sequence). CDR3 sequence (DNA): TGTGCCTGGAGTGCGACGACAGCTGGAAACACCATATATTTT. Protein sequence: CAWSATTAGNTIYF. Variable domain in full (rest from reference TRBV30 and TRBJ1-3): SQTIHQWPATLVQPVGSPLSLECTVEGTSNPNLYWYRQAAGRGLQLLFYSVGIGQISSEVPQNLSASRPQDRQFILSSKKLLLSDSGFYLCAWSATTAGNTIYFGEGSWLTVV.

This sequence joins TRBV6-5 and TRBJ2-7, with D uncertain. Germline CDR1 is MNHEY and CDR2 is SVGAGI. V dropped 6 bases and J dropped 4 bases, with 13 bases sitting between them. CDR3 length equals 13 residues. In DNA, the CDR3 is TGTGCCAGCAGCGGGTGGAACGTGTACGAGCAGTACGTC. Translated, it gives CASSGWNVYEQYV.

The CDR3 region is CASSQTGTYGYTF. In DNA, the CDR3 is TGTGCCAGCAGCCAGACAGGGACCTATGGCTACACCTTC. The chain has TRBV7-8 and TRBJ1-2; the match to TRBD1 covers 7 bases. With V trimmed by 5 bases and J by 4 bases, 4 bases remained unmatched. The CDR3 spans 13 residues. The germline V gene has CDR1 SGHVS and CDR2 FQNEAQ.

The rearrangement uses TRBV14 and TRBJ2-5, with a tentative D call TRBD2 (5 bases). This CDR3 has 15 residues. V lost 4 bases and J lost 2, with 14 bases in between. The germline CDR1 and CDR2 sequences are SGHDN and FVKESK. DNA of the CDR3: TGTGCCAGCAGCCGGAAGAGGGAGATACAAGAGACCCAGTACTTC. Amino acid sequence: CASSRKREIQETQYF.

This clone was seen a single time. The chain joins TRBV7-9 to TRBJ1-2, with D unresolved. V was cut by 5 bases and J by 4 bases, with 5 bases left in between. Looked up from germline, CDR1 is SEHNR and CDR2 is FQNEAQ (reference sequence). The CDR3 consists of 11 residues. The CDR3 DNA sequence: TGTGCCAGCAGCCCCAGCTATGGCTACACCTTC. Protein product: CASSPSYGYTF.

This chain connects TRBV3-1 (or the pseudogene TRBV3-2) to TRBJ1-3; D is unclear. Germline assignment: CDR1 LGHDT and CDR2 YNNKEL (reference sequence). The length of the CDR3 is 15 residues. V shed 4 bases and J shed 4 bases, with 14 bases lying between them. The CDR3 is CASSLIFTGGNTIYF. Written as DNA, the CDR3 is TGTGCCAGCAGCCTTATATTTACGGGAGGAAACACCATATATTTT.

This chain joins TRBV12-5 and TRBJ1-3; D may be TRBD1 (6 bases). Germline V gives CDR1 LGHNT, CDR2 FRNRAP. The length of the CDR3 is 16 residues. V gave up 6 bases and J gave up 4 bases, with 19 bases separating them. The CDR3 DNA reads TGTGCTAGTGGGCAGACAGGCTCTTGGTTCGGAAACACCATATATTTT. It encodes CASGQTGSWFGNTIYF. Looking up the rest from reference TRBV12-5 and TRBJ1-3 gives the full variable domain: DARVTQTPRHKVTEMGQEVTMRCQPILGHNTVFWYRQTMMQGLELLAYFRNRAPLDDSGMPKDRFSAEMPDATLATLKIQPSEPRDSAVYFCASGQTGSWFGNTIYFGEGSWLTVV.

The V call is TRBV19, the J call TRBJ2-2, with 10 bases aligning to TRBD2. This CDR3 comprises 16 residues. From germline, CDR1 is LNHDA and CDR2 SQIVND (reference sequence). With 6 bases clipped from V and 8 bases from J, the junction kept 12 bases outside the gene matches. As DNA, the CDR3 is TGTGCCAGTAGCCATACTAGCGGGGCGAGGCGGGGGGAGCTGTTTTTT. This encodes CASSHTSGARRGELFF.

The rearrangement joins TRBV27 to TRBJ1-6; D is uncertain. In germline, CDR1 is MNHEY, CDR2 SMNVEV (reference sequence). Trimming stripped 5 bases from V and 3 bases from J, with 5 bases between. The CDR3 is 13 amino acids. CDR3 sequence (DNA): TGTGCCAGCAGTACAATCTATAATTCACCCCTCCACTTT. Its translation: CASSTIYNSPLHF.

V is TRBV3-1 (or the pseudogene TRBV3-2) and J is TRBJ1-3; 7 nucleotides agree with TRBD1. The CDR3 runs 16 residues. CDR1 is LGHDT and CDR2 is YNNKEL in the germline V gene (reference sequence). V trimming: 0 bases; J trimming: 0 bases; junction bases outside the gene matches: 2. As DNA, the CDR3 is TGTGCCAGCAGCCAAGACAGGGGGAGCTCTGGAAACACCATATATTTT. Translation gives CASSQDRGSSGNTIYF.

J is TRBJ2-7 and V is TRBV18; a weak D match, TRBD1 (5 bases). CDR1 and CDR2 (germline): KGHSH, LQKENI. The CDR3 is made up of 16 amino acids. The CDR3 reads CASSPPDQGGSYEQYV. CDR3 in DNA: TGTGCCAGCTCTCCACCCGACCAGGGTGGGTCCTACGAGCAGTACGTC.

The chain joins TRBV9 to TRBJ2-2, with 8 bases lining up with TRBD2. This CDR3 has 16 amino acids. CDR1 SGDLS and CDR2 YYNGEE come from the germline V gene. V dropped 1 base and J dropped 4; count of bases not matched to a gene: 6. The CDR3 region is CASSVRAGAGTGELFF. DNA of the CDR3: TGTGCCAGCAGCGTACGAGCGGGAGCCGGCACCGGGGAGCTGTTTTTT.

The CDR3 DNA sequence: TGTGCCAGCAGTGTTCGAAATACATATGGTTCACCCCTCCACTTT. It codes for CASSVRNTYGSPLHF. The chain couples TRBV2 to TRBJ1-6; D uncertain. This CDR3 contains 15 residues. Germline loops: CDR1 SNHLY, CDR2 FYNNEI. Trimming took off 4 bases at V and 9 bases at J, with 16 bases between the two ends. The full variable domain, its missing parts supplied by reference TRBV2 and TRBJ1-6, is EPEVTQTPSHQVTQMGQEVILRCVPISNHLYFYWYRQILGQKVEFLVSFYNNEISEKSEIFDDQFSVERPDGSNFTLKIRSTKLEDSAMYFCASSVRNTYGSPLHFGNGTRLTVT.

The chain combines TRBV18 with TRBJ2-2; 7 bases agree with TRBD1. The CDR3 covers 15 residues. V lost 3 bases and J lost 1; bases outside the gene matches: 2. From germline, CDR1 is KGHSH and CDR2 LQKENI. CDR3 in amino acids: CASSPGQLNTGELFF. DNA for the CDR3: TGTGCCAGCTCACCGGGACAGCTGAACACCGGGGAGCTGTTTTTT. The variable domain in full, with the rest retrieved from reference TRBV18 and TRBJ2-2, is NAGVMQNPRHLVRRRGQEARLRCSPMKGHSHVYWYRQLPEEGLKFMVYLQKENIIDESGMPKERFSAEFPKEGPSILRIQQVVRGDSAAYFCASSPGQLNTGELFFGEGSRLTVL.

The V and J genes are TRBV19 and TRBJ1-3; D uncertain. The CDR3 length is 15 residues. Trimming took 4 bases from V and 1 from J, leaving 11 bases between them. The germline CDR1 and CDR2 sequences are LNHDA and SQIVND (reference sequence). This CDR3 is CASSTAGLSGNTIYF. CDR3 nucleotides: TGTGCCAGTAGTACAGCAGGATTGTCTGGAAACACCATATATTTT.

The chain joins TRBV19 to TRBJ2-7; D is ambiguous. Between the trimmed V and J ends, which lost 1 base and 1 base, there was a span of 8 bases. This CDR3 has 14 amino acids. In germline, CDR1 is LNHDA, CDR2 SQIVND (reference sequence). The chain's CDR3 is CASSIARPSYEQYF. In DNA form, the CDR3 reads TGTGCCAGTAGTATAGCGCGCCCTTCCTACGAGCAGTACTTC.

V and J are TRBV28 and TRBJ2-7, with 11 bases matching TRBD2. The germline V gene has CDR1 MDHEN and CDR2 SYDVKM. This CDR3 has 12 residues. With V trimmed by 8 bases and J by 3 bases, 0 bases remained unmatched. In DNA, the CDR3 is TGTGCCAGCGGGACTAGCGGCTACGAGCAGTACGTC. Encoded protein: CASGTSGYEQYV.

V usage is TRBV24-1 and J usage is TRBJ2-5; D possibly corresponds to TRBD1 (6 bases). The length of the CDR3 is 15 residues. Trimming removed 5 bases at V and 1 base at J, with 13 bases between. Per germline, CDR1 KGHDR and CDR2 SFDVKD. The CDR3 DNA reads TGTGCCACCAGTGGGCAGGGGAATCTCCAAGAGACCCAGTACTTC. Its protein product is CATSGQGNLQETQYF.

Regarding this clone: Within the sample, other DNA sequences also encode this same CDR3. The CDR3, as DNA: TGCGCCAGCAGCTTAGGAACAGCCTATAATTCACCCCTCCACTTT. Translation: CASSLGTAYNSPLHF. The chain couples TRBV5-1 to TRBJ1-6, with D hard to call. CDR3 length equals 15 residues. Trimming pared 2 bases from V and 2 bases from J, leaving 8 bases between. Per germline, CDR1 SGHRS and CDR2 YFSETQ.

The CDR3 spells CASRGGRVYEQYF. DNA of the CDR3: TGTGCCAGCAGGGGGGGGAGGGTCTACGAGCAGTACTTC. The chain has TRBV7-2 and TRBJ2-7; 7 bases map to TRBD2. The germline V gene encodes CDR1 SGHTA and CDR2 FQGNSA. V was clipped by 6 bases and J by 3 bases; unmatched bases: 5. There are 13 residues in the CDR3.

This chain connects TRBV23-1 to TRBJ2-3, with D possibly matching TRBD1 (6 bases). TRBV23-1 qualifies as an ORF whose function is uncertain. V lost 0 bases, J lost 5 bases, and 6 bases lay in between. This CDR3 has 13 residues. The CDR3, as DNA: TGCGCCAGCAGTCAATCAGGGGGAGATACGCAGTATTTT. Translating it yields CASSQSGGDTQYF.

This clone was counted once. The chain recombines TRBV20-1 with TRBJ2-2, with no clear D. The ends were cut back, 3 bases at V and 0 bases at J, with 14 bases in the middle. This CDR3 is built from 16 residues. From germline, CDR1 is DFQATT and CDR2 SNEGSKA (reference sequence). The CDR3 region is CSASTSGRSNTGELFF. CDR3 bases: TGCAGTGCTAGTACATCGGGTCGGTCGAACACCGGGGAGCTGTTTTTT.

The chain combines TRBV2 with TRBJ2-7; maybe TRBD1 (5 bases). This CDR3 comprises 15 residues. Germline assignment: CDR1 SNHLY and CDR2 FYNNEI. V was shortened by 3 bases and J by 0 bases, with 12 bases between the two germline ends. CDR3 coding DNA: TGTGCCAGCAGTGATTTTGAGACAGACTCCTACGAGCAGTACGTC. This codes for CASSDFETDSYEQYV.

The CDR3 loop reads CASSLDRGKDEQFF. The CDR3 nucleotides read TGTGCCAGCTCACTGGACAGGGGAAAAGATGAGCAGTTCTTC. The gene calls are TRBV18 and TRBJ2-1; 9 bases are a match to TRBD1. V lost 4 bases, J lost 8 bases, and 6 bases stayed unmatched. The CDR3 length is 14 residues. Germline assignment: CDR1 KGHSH and CDR2 LQKENI.

This chain links TRBV9 with TRBJ2-5, with 12 nucleotides matching TRBD2. The germline CDR1 and CDR2 sequences are SGDLS and YYNGEE. After removal of 4 bases from V and 3 bases from J, the junction contained 10 bases not matched to a gene. The CDR3 contains 17 residues. The CDR3 coding sequence is TGTGCCAGCAGCCTCACTAGCGGGAGGTTCAGGGAAGAGACCCAGTACTTC. Amino acids: CASSLTSGRFREETQYF. The entire variable domain, with the rest obtained from reference TRBV9 and TRBJ2-5, is as follows: DSGVTQTPKHLITATGQRVTLRCSPRSGDLSVYWYQQSLDQGLQFLIQYYNGEERAKGNILERFSAQQFPDLHSELNLSSLELGDSALYFCASSLTSGRFREETQYFGPGTRLLVL.